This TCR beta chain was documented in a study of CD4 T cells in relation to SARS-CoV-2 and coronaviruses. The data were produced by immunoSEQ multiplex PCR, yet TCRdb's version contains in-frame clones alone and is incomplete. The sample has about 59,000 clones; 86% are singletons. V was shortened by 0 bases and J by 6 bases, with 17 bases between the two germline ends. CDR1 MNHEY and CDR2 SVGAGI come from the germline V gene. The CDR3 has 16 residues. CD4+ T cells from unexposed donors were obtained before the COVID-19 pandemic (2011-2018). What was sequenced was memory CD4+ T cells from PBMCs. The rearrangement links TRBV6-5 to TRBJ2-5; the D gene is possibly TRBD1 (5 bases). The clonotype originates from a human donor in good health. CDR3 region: CASSYSRQSVPQTQYF. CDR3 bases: TGTGCCAGCAGTTACTCGCGACAGAGCGTTCCCCAGACCCAGTACTTC.